A selection of T cell receptor beta chains follows, all from one sample in a study of technical replicates of blood from a few donors. Using immunoSEQ multiplex PCR, the repertoire was profiled, and TCRdb retains in-frame clones only, with some absent. The sample lists around 76,000 clones, 95% to 99% occurring once. The specimen was T cells isolated from PBMCs. The receptors were sampled from a human donor in good health. Both conserved end residues are part of each CDR3. The D gene is left open where the match is weak. Part of the rows lack a size; the others show once, few, many or a class for expanded clones.

j_call | v_call | clone_size | d_call | cdr3_aa | cdr3_nt
TRBJ2-5 | TRBV5-6 | . | . | CASSLDNQETQYF | TGTGCCAGCAGCTTGGACAATCAAGAGACCCAGTACTTC
TRBJ1-2 | TRBV19 | . | . | CASIKDTSNYGYTF | TGTGCCAGTATAAAGGACACCTCTAACTATGGCTACACCTTC
TRBJ2-3 | TRBV2 | . | TRBD1 | CASSAGTGSTDTQYF | TGTGCCAGCAGCGCCGGGACAGGTAGCACAGATACGCAGTATTTT
TRBJ1-2 | TRBV6-1 | . | TRBD1 | CASSGGTGYGYTF | TGTGCCAGCAGTGGAGGGACAGGGTATGGCTACACCTTC
TRBJ2-1 | TRBV15 | . | . | CATSRGQHDEQFF | TGTGCCACCAGCAGAGGACAGCATGATGAGCAGTTCTTC
TRBJ2-3 | TRBV27 | . | TRBD1 | CASSLNYPRGLTDTQYF | TGTGCCAGCAGTTTAAATTATCCTAGGGGGCTCACAGATACGCAGTATTTT
TRBJ1-1 | TRBV6-5 | . | TRBD1 | CASSYTGGTEAFF | TGTGCCAGCAGTTATACAGGGGGGACTGAAGCTTTCTTT
TRBJ1-1 | TRBV7-9 | . | . | CASSALNTEAFF | TGTGCCAGCAGCGCACTAAACACTGAAGCTTTCTTT
TRBJ1-5 | TRBV11-2 | . | TRBD1 | CASSTTQGAYSNQPQHF | TGTGCCAGCAGCACGACACAGGGGGCGTATAGCAATCAGCCCCAGCATTTT
TRBJ2-7 | TRBV6-1 | . | TRBD1 | CASSLDRDYEQYF | TGTGCCAGCAGTCTCGACAGGGACTACGAGCAGTACTTC
TRBJ1-1 | TRBV27 | . | TRBD1 | CASSLGQPNTEAFF | TGTGCCAGCAGTTTGGGACAGCCCAACACTGAAGCTTTCTTT
TRBJ2-7 | TRBV7-2 | . | TRBD2 | CASSLGLAGLYEQYF | TGTGCCAGCAGCTTAGGACTAGCGGGACTCTACGAGCAGTACTTC
TRBJ1-1 | TRBV6-5 | . | TRBD1 | CASSYGAGGSPEAFF | TGTGCCAGCAGTTACGGGGCAGGGGGCTCTCCTGAAGCTTTCTTT
TRBJ2-2 | TRBV7-9 | . | TRBD1 | CASSRFRDRETGELFF | TGTGCCAGCAGCCGATTCCGGGACAGGGAGACCGGGGAGCTGTTTTTT
TRBJ2-3 | TRBV5-4 | . | . | CASSPSRGFTQYF | TGTGCCAGCAGCCCCAGCAGGGGTTTTACGCAGTATTTT
TRBJ2-3 | TRBV6-5 | . | . | CASSYFHPGVSDTQYF | TGTGCCAGCAGTTACTTTCATCCGGGAGTTTCAGATACGCAGTATTTT
TRBJ2-1 | TRBV19 | . | TRBD2 | CASSTTSGGFNEQFF | TGTGCCAGTAGTACTACTAGCGGGGGTTTCAATGAGCAGTTCTTC
TRBJ1-4 | TRBV13 | . | TRBD1 | CASSLLGQGANEKLFF | TGTGCCAGCAGCTTACTGGGACAGGGAGCAAATGAAAAACTGTTTTTT
TRBJ2-7 | TRBV19 | . | TRBD2 | CASSGPTSGSDEQYF | TGTGCCAGTAGTGGACCCACTAGCGGGAGTGACGAGCAGTACTTC
TRBJ1-4 | TRBV9 | once | . | CASSVSGGGEKLFF | TGTGCCAGCAGCGTGTCGGGGGGAGGTGAAAAACTGTTTTTT
TRBJ1-1 | TRBV2 | . | TRBD1 | CASSLPGQLNTEAFF | TGTGCCAGCAGCCTACCGGGACAGTTGAACACTGAAGCTTTCTTT
TRBJ2-5 | TRBV9 | . | TRBD2 | CASSGGLASWETQYF | TGTGCCAGCAGCGGGGGACTAGCTTCTTGGGAGACCCAGTACTTC
TRBJ2-7 | TRBV30 | . | . | CAWRRAYEQYF | TGTGCCTGGAGGAGGGCCTACGAGCAGTACTTC
TRBJ2-5 | TRBV7-9 | . | . | CASSFWGDQETQYF | TGTGCCAGCAGCTTTTGGGGGGACCAAGAGACCCAGTACTTC
TRBJ2-5 | TRBV5-6 | . | . | CASSFRSGETQYF | TGTGCCAGCAGCTTTAGATCAGGGGAGACCCAGTACTTC
TRBJ1-1 | TRBV19 | . | . | CASRRTEEPYTEAFF | TGTGCCAGTAGGAGGACGGAGGAACCCTACACTGAAGCTTTCTTT
TRBJ2-7 | TRBV5-1 | . | TRBD1 | CASSGQGYEQYF | TGCGCCAGCAGTGGACAGGGCTACGAGCAGTACTTC
TRBJ1-1 | TRBV7-9 | . | TRBD1 | CASSLAGQGVRAFF | TGTGCCAGCAGCTTAGCGGGACAGGGGGTTCGGGCTTTCTTT
TRBJ2-1 | TRBV15 | . | . | CATSRDAPSNEQFF | TGTGCCACCAGCAGAGATGCACCCAGCAATGAGCAGTTCTTC
TRBJ2-7 | TRBV7-2 | . | TRBD2 | CASSSGLAGLYEQYF | TGTGCCAGCAGCTCTGGACTAGCGGGACTCTACGAGCAGTACTTC
TRBJ2-1 | TRBV19 | . | TRBD2 | CASSIWPFGASGRNEQFF | TGTGCCAGTAGTATTTGGCCCTTTGGAGCTAGCGGTCGCAATGAGCAGTTCTTC
TRBJ1-1 | TRBV6-6 | . | . | CASSYWPGRDTEAFF | TGTGCCAGCAGTTATTGGCCGGGAAGGGACACTGAAGCTTTCTTT
TRBJ2-5 | TRBV11-2 | once | . | CASSPSRRVETQYF | TGTGCCAGCAGCCCGAGTCGACGGGTGGAGACCCAGTACTTC
TRBJ1-5 | TRBV9 | once | . | CASSVGPGRDQPQHF | TGTGCCAGCAGCGTAGGTCCAGGGCGTGATCAGCCCCAGCATTTT
TRBJ1-2 | TRBV10-3 | . | . | CAISDPPGQKYGYTF | TGTGCCATCAGTGACCCCCCTGGGCAGAAGTATGGCTACACCTTC
TRBJ2-3 | TRBV9 | . | TRBD2 | CASSGTSGSTDTQYF | TGTGCCAGCAGCGGGACTAGCGGGAGTACAGATACGCAGTATTTT
TRBJ1-3 | TRBV9 | . | . | CASSGGGSGNTIYF | TGTGCCAGCAGCGGTGGAGGCTCTGGAAACACCATATATTTT
TRBJ2-5 | TRBV6-5 | . | . | CASMGNQETQYF | TGTGCCAGCATGGGCAACCAAGAGACCCAGTACTTC
TRBJ1-1 | TRBV18 | . | TRBD1 | CASSPGQGRGKAFF | TGTGCCAGCTCACCGGGACAGGGGCGAGGAAAAGCTTTCTTT
TRBJ1-4 | TRBV14 | . | TRBD1 | CASSRRTGMNEKLFF | TGTGCCAGCAGCCGAAGGACAGGCATGAATGAAAAACTGTTTTTT
TRBJ2-3 | TRBV6-5 | once | . | CASSRESPDTQYF | TGTGCCAGCTCGCGGGAATCTCCAGATACGCAGTATTTT
TRBJ2-4 | TRBV5-1 | . | TRBD1 | CASQWDSSKNIQYF | TGCGCCAGCCAATGGGACAGCTCCAAAAACATTCAGTACTTC
TRBJ2-7 | TRBV29-1 | . | . | CSGRGGQSYEQYF | TGCAGCGGGAGAGGAGGACAGTCCTACGAGCAGTACTTC
TRBJ1-3 | TRBV7-8 | . | . | CASSLTGSGNTIYF | TGTGCCAGCAGCTTGACGGGCTCTGGAAACACCATATATTTT
TRBJ2-7 | TRBV11-2 | once | . | CASSSQSTGSNEQYF | TGTGCCAGCAGCTCCCAGAGTACAGGGTCGAACGAGCAGTACTTC
TRBJ2-3 | TRBV19 | . | . | CASTPTGRADTQYF | TGTGCCAGTACCCCTACAGGGAGGGCAGATACGCAGTATTTT
TRBJ2-3 | TRBV4-2 | . | TRBD2 | CASSPTSGGSTDTQYF | TGTGCCAGCAGCCCGACTAGCGGGGGGAGCACAGATACGCAGTATTTT
TRBJ1-5 | TRBV19 | . | TRBD1 | CAAQTGTGGNQPQHF | TGTGCCGCGCAAACCGGGACAGGAGGTAATCAGCCCCAGCATTTT
TRBJ2-2 | TRBV2 | . | TRBD1 | CASTGRTGGGGELFF | TGTGCCAGCACGGGTAGGACAGGGGGCGGCGGGGAGCTGTTTTTT
TRBJ2-3 | TRBV5-4 | . | TRBD2 | CASRPGTSGFTDTQYF | TGTGCCAGCAGGCCCGGGACTAGCGGGTTCACAGATACGCAGTATTTT
TRBJ1-2 | TRBV21-1 | . | . | CASKKSRGANYGYTF | TGTGCCAGCAAGAAATCCCGCGGAGCTAACTATGGCTACACCTTC
TRBJ1-2 | TRBV30 | . | . | CAWTTTRRGYTF | TGTGCCTGGACTACGACTCGCCGCGGCTACACCTTC
TRBJ2-6 | TRBV15 | . | . | CATSRGLGSAGASGANVLTF | TGTGCCACCAGCAGAGGGCTAGGGAGCGCGGGCGCCTCTGGGGCCAACGTCCTGACTTTC
TRBJ2-7 | TRBV5-1 | . | TRBD1 | CASSWTGGYEQYF | TGCGCCAGCAGCTGGACAGGGGGCTACGAGCAGTACTTC
TRBJ2-7 | TRBV6-1 | . | TRBD1 | CASSGGRDRAEYEQYF | TGTGCCAGCAGTGGGGGACGGGACAGGGCAGAATACGAGCAGTACTTC
TRBJ1-1 | TRBV7-9 | . | . | CASSLYSQGRTEAFF | TGTGCCAGCAGCTTATACTCGCAGGGTCGAACTGAAGCTTTCTTT
TRBJ2-1 | TRBV5-4 | . | TRBD2 | CASSLLAGVNNEQFF | TGTGCCAGCAGCTTACTAGCGGGAGTCAACAATGAGCAGTTCTTC
TRBJ1-2 | TRBV4-1 | . | TRBD1 | CASSQGQGADYYGYTF | TGCGCCAGCAGCCAAGGGCAGGGGGCTGATTACTATGGCTACACCTTC